These 25 T cell receptor beta chains came from one sample sequenced in a study of blood T cell repertoires in COVID-19. Profiled with immunoSEQ multiplex PCR; TCRdb holds only in-frame clones, not every one. Of tens of thousands of clones listed, approximately 80% are singletons. Source material: peripheral blood. These receptors all stem from a man aged 50-59 years with active COVID-19.

The J gene is TRBJ2-7, the V gene TRBV6-2 or TRBV6-3; maybe TRBD2 (5 bases). The germline CDR1 and CDR2 sequences are MNHEY and SVGEGT. V shed 2 bases and J shed 0 bases, with 11 bases lying between them. The CDR3 has 15 amino acids. CDR3 amino acids: CASSYPADSSYEQYF. The CDR3 DNA reads TGTGCCAGCAGTTACCCAGCGGATAGCTCCTACGAGCAGTACTTC.

The chain has TRBV5-5 and TRBJ2-7; D is ambiguous. The CDR3 spans 14 residues. Germline V lookup: CDR1 SGHKS, CDR2 YYEKEE (reference sequence). The V end lost 2 bases, the J end lost 0 bases, and 9 bases lay between the germline ends. The CDR3 spells CASSFGWSSYEQYF. The CDR3 coding sequence is TGTGCCAGCAGCTTCGGCTGGAGCTCCTACGAGCAGTACTTC.

The chain joins TRBV24-1 to TRBJ2-3; possible D gene TRBD2, 6 bases. The V and J ends lost 7 bases and 6 bases respectively, with 13 bases between them. The CDR3 length is 13 residues. Germline assignment: CDR1 KGHDR and CDR2 SFDVKD. CDR3 sequence reads: CATSPGGGDTQYF. As DNA, the CDR3 is TGTGCCACCAGCCCCGGGGGTGGCGATACGCAGTATTTT.

This chain joins TRBV5-1 and TRBJ2-5, with 10 positions matching TRBD2. The CDR3 length is 17 residues. Germline-derived CDR1 and CDR2 are SGHRS and YFSETQ. The V segment lost 4 bases and the J segment 1 base; nucleotides outside the gene matches: 10. The CDR3 region is CASSELWSGGAQETQYF. In DNA form, the CDR3 reads TGCGCCAGCAGCGAGTTGTGGAGCGGGGGGGCCCAAGAGACCCAGTACTTC.

The chain is built from TRBV24-1 and TRBJ2-5; 7 bases fit TRBD1. This CDR3 contains 16 residues. J was trimmed by 2 bases and V by 3 bases; bases with no gene match: 8. Germline loops: CDR1 KGHDR, CDR2 SFDVKD. CDR3 in amino acids: CATSDPHRDSQETQYF. The CDR3 DNA is TGTGCCACCAGTGATCCGCATAGGGACAGTCAAGAGACCCAGTACTTC.

The V call is TRBV2, the J call TRBJ1-2, with D perhaps TRBD1 (6 bases). CDR1 is SNHLY, CDR2 FYNNEI, per germline. This CDR3 is built from 12 residues. V was pared by 6 bases and J by 7 bases, with 12 bases between. The CDR3 region is CASSKRGGGYTF. The CDR3 DNA reads TGTGCCAGCAGCAAAAGGGGGGGTGGCTACACCTTC.

This chain joins TRBV7-9 and TRBJ1-1, with a tentative D call TRBD1 (6 bases). Looked up from germline, CDR1 is SEHNR and CDR2 is FQNEAQ (reference sequence). With 2 bases removed from V and 8 bases from J, the gap between germline ends came to 9 bases. The CDR3 has 12 residues. The DNA of the CDR3 is TGTGCCAGCAGCTTACTCCAGGGGGAAGCTTTCTTT. Encoded protein: CASSLLQGEAFF.

This clone was seen just once. This chain's CDR3 is CASSPGQLYNEQFF. In nucleotides, the CDR3 is TGCGCCAGCAGCCCGGGACAGCTTTACAATGAGCAGTTCTTC. The V call is TRBV4-1, the J call TRBJ2-1, with 7 bases aligning to TRBD1. The CDR3 runs 14 residues. Germline V gives CDR1 MGHRA, CDR2 YSYEKL. J was trimmed by 4 bases and V by 4 bases; bases with no gene match: 4.

The chain combines TRBV7-9 with TRBJ1-2; D remains ambiguous. Germline values: CDR1 SEHNR, CDR2 FQNEAQ (reference sequence). The CDR3 has 13 residues. V lost 1 base, J lost 8 bases, and 11 bases lay in between. CDR3 nucleotides: TGTGCCAGCAGCTTAGGAGTCCCCGAAGGCTACACCTTC. The encoded protein is CASSLGVPEGYTF.

This clone was detected a few times. This sequence joins TRBV11-2 and TRBJ1-2; 8 positions agree with TRBD1. Germline assignment: CDR1 SGHAT and CDR2 FQNNGV. Germline trimming cut 3 bases from V and 2 bases from J; bases unmatched to any gene: 2. CDR3 length: 14 residues. CDR3: CASSLDRVNYGYTF. CDR3 DNA sequence: TGTGCCAGCAGCTTGGACAGGGTAAACTATGGCTACACCTTC.

The V and J genes are TRBV9 and TRBJ1-6; 9 nucleotides match TRBD1. The CDR3 has 14 amino acids. V was clipped by 2 bases and J by 11 bases; unmatched bases: 5. Germline lookup yields CDR1 SGDLS and CDR2 YYNGEE. The CDR3 sequence is CASSVRDRVPPLHF. CDR3 bases: TGTGCCAGCAGCGTCCGGGACAGGGTTCCACCCCTCCACTTT.

This clone has just a few counts. J is TRBJ2-5 and V is TRBV9; TRBD2 aligns across 8 bases. The trim removed 0 bases at V and 0 bases at J, leaving 7 bases unmatched. There are 17 residues in the CDR3. Looked up from germline, CDR1 is SGDLS and CDR2 is YYNGEE. CDR3: CASSVGASGSHQETQYF. The CDR3 nucleotides are TGTGCCAGCAGCGTAGGGGCTAGCGGGTCCCACCAAGAGACCCAGTACTTC.

The rearrangement uses TRBV24-1 and TRBJ2-7, with 10 bases aligning to TRBD1. In germline, CDR1 is KGHDR, CDR2 SFDVKD. V lost 3 bases, J lost 7 bases, and 11 bases stayed unmatched. This CDR3 region has 16 residues. CDR3 region: CATSDQTGTGAGEQYF. CDR3 nucleotide sequence: TGTGCCACCAGTGATCAAACCGGGACAGGGGCGGGTGAGCAGTACTTC.

V usage is TRBV24-1 and J usage is TRBJ1-5, with D unresolved. The V end lost 5 bases, the J end lost 2 bases, and 12 bases lay between the germline ends. CDR3 length: 15 residues. Per germline, CDR1 KGHDR and CDR2 SFDVKD. DNA of the CDR3: TGTGCCACCAGTGTGGGAGGGTTGCGCAATCAGCCCCAGCATTTT. Its translation is CATSVGGLRNQPQHF.

V gene TRBV5-6 combines with J gene TRBJ2-5; 16 bases are shared with TRBD2. The CDR3 loop spans 18 amino acids. Losses at the gene ends were 4 bases for V and 0 bases for J; bases not matched to a gene: 6. Per the germline V gene, CDR1 is SGHDT and CDR2 is YYEEEE. CDR3 loop: CASSGTGLAGGHQETQYF. CDR3 sequence (DNA): TGTGCCAGCAGCGGGACGGGACTAGCGGGGGGGCACCAAGAGACCCAGTACTTC. Full variable domain (outside the CDR3, taken from reference TRBV5-6 and TRBJ2-5): DAGVTQSPTHLIKTRGQQVTLRCSPKSGHDTVSWYQQALGQGPQFIFQYYEEEERQRGNFPDRFSGHQFPNYSSELNVNALLLGDSALYLCASSGTGLAGGHQETQYFGPGTRLLVL.

The chain has TRBV7-3 and TRBJ2-2, with 9 bases matching TRBD2. The CDR3 extends over 19 amino acids. Unmatched junction bases numbered 14, after V lost 1 base and J lost 5 bases. Germline V CDR1 and CDR2: SGHTA, FQGTGA. CDR3 amino acids: CASSLILTRASGDTGELFF. The CDR3 nucleotides are TGTGCCAGCAGCTTAATCCTAACGCGGGCTAGCGGGGATACCGGGGAGCTGTTTTTT.

In its sample, this clone was seen a few times. J is TRBJ1-2 and V is TRBV5-4; 12 positions match TRBD1. The CDR3 spans 16 residues. The V segment lost 4 bases and the J segment 7 bases; nucleotides outside the gene matches: 11. CDR1 and CDR2 from the germline V gene are SGHNT and YYREEE (reference sequence). CDR3 sequence: CASSVRDRGRYGGYTF. In DNA, the CDR3 is TGTGCCAGCAGCGTACGGGACAGGGGGCGGTACGGTGGCTACACCTTC.

The chain carries TRBV20-1 and TRBJ2-5, with D possibly being TRBD2 (5 bases). The germline gives CDR1 DFQATT, CDR2 SNEGSKA (reference sequence). Between the trimmed V and J ends, which lost 3 bases and 1 base, there was a span of 12 bases. The CDR3 contains 14 residues. This CDR3 is CSASDRGSQETQYF. The CDR3 DNA follows: TGCAGTGCTAGTGACCGGGGAAGCCAAGAGACCCAGTACTTC.

The chain couples TRBV19 to TRBJ2-5, with a tentative D call TRBD1 (6 bases). Germline-derived CDR1 and CDR2 are LNHDA and SQIVND (reference sequence). This CDR3 is 14 amino acids long. The germline V and J ends were trimmed by 5 bases and 3 bases, with 13 bases remaining between them. CDR3 residues: CASSLFPGEETQYF. CDR3 DNA sequence: TGTGCCAGTAGTCTATTCCCAGGGGAAGAGACCCAGTACTTC.

This clone was seen only once. V and J are TRBV7-3 and TRBJ2-3; 13 positions match TRBD2. The junction had 6 bases not matched to a gene; V was cut back by 6 bases and J by 3 bases. CDR3 size: 16 residues. Germline V gene data show CDR1 as SGHTA and CDR2 as FQGTGA. CDR3 DNA sequence: TGTGCCAGCAGTTCGGGACTAGCGGGGCGTACAGATACGCAGTATTTT. Translation gives CASSSGLAGRTDTQYF. Using reference TRBV7-3 and TRBJ2-3 for the parts outside the CDR3, the full variable domain is GAGVSQTPSNKVTEKGKYVELRCDPISGHTALYWYRQSLGQGPEFLIYFQGTGAADDSGLPNDRFFAVRPEGSVSTLKIQRTERGDSAVYLCASSSGLAGRTDTQYFGPGTRLTVL.

In its sample, this clone was seen once. The genes are TRBV7-2 and TRBJ2-1, with TRBD2 matching over 8 bases. Unmatched junction bases numbered 7, after V lost 6 bases and J lost 3 bases. Germline V lookup: CDR1 SGHTA, CDR2 FQGNSA. The CDR3 contains 15 residues. The CDR3 DNA follows: TGTGCCAGCAGGTTATCCGGGACTAGCTACAATGAGCAGTTCTTC. It yields the protein CASRLSGTSYNEQFF.

The chain has TRBV7-3 and TRBJ2-2; 7 bases align to TRBD1. Losses at the gene ends were 6 bases for V and 6 bases for J; bases not matched to a gene: 7. Germline-derived CDR1 and CDR2 are SGHTA and FQGTGA. The CDR3 consists of 14 residues. Here the CDR3 reads CASSSTGAAGELFF. The CDR3 nucleotides are TGTGCCAGCAGTTCCACAGGGGCGGCCGGGGAGCTGTTTTTT.

This clone was detected a few times. This chain links TRBV3-1 (or the pseudogene TRBV3-2) with TRBJ1-5, with TRBD1 matching 7 bases. The CDR3 runs 13 residues. The junction had 6 bases not matched to a gene; V was cut back by 6 bases and J by 7 bases. Germline CDR1 reads LGHDT; CDR2 reads YNNKEL (reference sequence). In DNA form, the CDR3 reads TGTGCCAGCAGGGAGGGGGCAGGACAGCCCCAGCATTTT. Translation: CASREGAGQPQHF.

The chain recombines TRBV4-2 with TRBJ2-5, with 7 bases aligning to TRBD2. The trim removed 0 bases at V and 4 bases at J, leaving 8 bases unmatched. The CDR3 is 16 residues long. Germline-derived CDR1 and CDR2 are LGHNA and YNFKEQ. CDR3 protein: CASSQEGREKGETQYF. As DNA, the CDR3 is TGTGCCAGCAGCCAAGAGGGGCGGGAGAAGGGAGAGACCCAGTACTTC.

The CDR3 DNA reads as TGTGCCAGCAGCGTCCTCGAGGATGGCTACACCTTC. As protein: CASSVLEDGYTF. This chain connects TRBV9 to TRBJ1-2; D is uncertain. CDR3 length: 12 residues. V dropped 2 bases and J dropped 6 bases, with 8 bases sitting between them. CDR1 and CDR2 from the germline V gene are SGDLS and YYNGEE.